The 10 T cell receptor beta chains below all came from one sample that was sequenced in a study of blood T cell repertoires in COVID-19. The table came from immunoSEQ multiplex PCR; TCRdb's copy has only in-frame clones and leaves some out. There are roughly 170,000 clones in the sample; over 60% occur only once, and approximately 26% lies in the top ten. Material for sequencing was peripheral blood. The source of these receptors is a woman between 65 and 79 years old with acute or convalescent COVID-19.

J is TRBJ1-1 and V is TRBV30, with 7 positions matching TRBD1. CDR1 is GTSNPN and CDR2 is SVGIG in the germline V gene (reference sequence). V dropped 3 bases and J dropped 1; count of bases not matched to a gene: 2. The CDR3 runs to 13 residues. The CDR3 here is CAWSGQENTEAFF. The CDR3 nucleotides are TGTGCCTGGAGCGGACAGGAGAACACTGAAGCTTTCTTT.

On this clone itself: Other DNA variants within this sample encode the same CDR3. The V call is TRBV5-1, the J call TRBJ2-2, with 9 bases matching TRBD2. The CDR3 is 14 residues long. CDR1 and CDR2 (germline): SGHRS, YFSETQ. V was pared by 8 bases and J by 6 bases, with 8 bases of the junction left unmatched. CDR3 sequence reads: CASSSGTSPGELFF. The CDR3 DNA sequence: TGCGCCAGTTCCTCCGGGACTAGCCCCGGGGAGCTGTTTTTT. Together with reference TRBV5-1 and TRBJ2-2, the CDR3 gives the full variable domain: KAGVTQTPRYLIKTRGQQVTLSCSPISGHRSVSWYQQTPGQGLQFLFEYFSETQRNKGNFPGRFSGRQFSNSRSEMNVSTLELGDSALYLCASSSGTSPGELFFGEGSRLTVL.

The J gene is TRBJ2-7, the V gene TRBV11-2, with a tentative D call TRBD1 (5 bases). Trimming stripped 2 bases from V and 4 bases from J, with 12 bases between. The CDR3 contains 14 residues. Germline CDR1 and CDR2: SGHAT and FQNNGV. CDR3 residues: CASSLRQTVYEQYF. CDR3 sequence (DNA): TGTGCCAGCAGCTTAAGACAGACCGTGTACGAGCAGTACTTC.

This clone was detected a few times. The rearrangement joins TRBV7-9 to TRBJ2-7; 7 positions match TRBD2. With V trimmed by 3 bases and J by 2 bases, 7 bases remained unmatched. CDR1 and CDR2 from the germline V gene are SEHNR and FQNEAQ (reference sequence). This CDR3 is 15 amino acids long. Here the CDR3 reads CASSFGGSDPYEQYF. The CDR3 DNA sequence: TGTGCCAGCAGCTTTGGCGGGAGTGATCCCTACGAGCAGTACTTC.

The V gene is TRBV6-5, the J gene TRBJ2-1, with D maybe TRBD1 (6 bases). Germline V gene data show CDR1 as MNHEY and CDR2 as SVGAGI. Trimming shortened V by 7 bases and J by 9 bases, and 16 bases separated the two germline ends. The CDR3 covers 13 residues. CDR3 sequence: CASNLQGYGEQFF. In DNA form, the CDR3 reads TGTGCCAGCAATTTACAGGGTTACGGTGAGCAGTTCTTC.

V is TRBV6-5 and J is TRBJ2-2, with TRBD1 matching over 7 bases. The germline V gene encodes CDR1 MNHEY and CDR2 SVGAGI. V lost 6 bases, J lost 3 bases, and 7 bases stayed unmatched. CDR3 length equals 15 residues. CDR3 protein: CASRSRTGHTGELFF. DNA of the CDR3: TGTGCCAGCAGATCAAGGACAGGACACACCGGGGAGCTGTTTTTT.

This clone has only one observation. This sequence joins TRBV6-4 and TRBJ2-1; 7 bases map to TRBD2. The J segment lost 9 bases and the V segment lost 5 bases, leaving 13 bases of the junction unmatched. Germline loops: CDR1 MRHNA, CDR2 SNTAGT. This CDR3 is 15 amino acids long. This CDR3 reads CASSWGGGPRTEQFF. The CDR3 DNA is TGTGCCAGCAGTTGGGGGGGAGGGCCGAGGACTGAGCAGTTCTTC.

The genes are TRBV5-6 and TRBJ1-5; TRBD1 agrees at 9 bases. CDR1 and CDR2 from the germline V gene are SGHDT and YYEEEE. The CDR3 runs to 16 residues. Germline trimming cut 4 bases from V and 3 bases from J; bases unmatched to any gene: 8. The CDR3 nucleotides read TGTGCCAGCAGCCCTCCGGGACAGGGATCCAATCAGCCCCAGCATTTT. Its protein is CASSPPGQGSNQPQHF. Combining the CDR3 with reference TRBV5-6 and TRBJ1-5 gives the whole variable domain DAGVTQSPTHLIKTRGQQVTLRCSPKSGHDTVSWYQQALGQGPQFIFQYYEEEERQRGNFPDRFSGHQFPNYSSELNVNALLLGDSALYLCASSPPGQGSNQPQHFGDGTRLSIL.

The chain uses TRBV7-2 and TRBJ2-5; 9 bases are shared with TRBD1. V lost 4 bases to trimming and J lost 5 bases; unmatched junction nucleotides: 14. This CDR3 has 17 residues. Germline loops: CDR1 SGHTA, CDR2 FQGNSA. The CDR3 reads CASSSLPGTGIGETQYF. The DNA for the CDR3 is TGTGCCAGCAGCTCCTTACCCGGGACAGGGATTGGGGAGACCCAGTACTTC.

The J gene is TRBJ2-2, the V gene TRBV6-5; D gene ambiguous. The V gene's germline CDR1 is MNHEY and CDR2 SVGAGI. This CDR3 is built from 15 residues. Trimming removed 4 bases at V and 6 bases at J, with 15 bases between. The CDR3 nucleotides read TGTGCCAGCAGTTTGTCTTTGGAGCCGTCCGGGGAGCTGTTTTTT. Its translation is CASSLSLEPSGELFF.